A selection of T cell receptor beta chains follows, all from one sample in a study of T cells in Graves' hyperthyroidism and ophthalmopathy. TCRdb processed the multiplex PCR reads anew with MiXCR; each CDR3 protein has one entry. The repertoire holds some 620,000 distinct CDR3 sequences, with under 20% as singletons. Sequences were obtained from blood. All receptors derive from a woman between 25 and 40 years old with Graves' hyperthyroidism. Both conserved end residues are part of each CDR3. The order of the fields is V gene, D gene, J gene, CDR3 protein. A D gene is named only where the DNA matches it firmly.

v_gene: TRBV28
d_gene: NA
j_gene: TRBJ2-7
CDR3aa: CASSLAGQRHYEQYF

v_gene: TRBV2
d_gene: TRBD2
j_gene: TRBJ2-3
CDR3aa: CATKFLRTSEDTQYF

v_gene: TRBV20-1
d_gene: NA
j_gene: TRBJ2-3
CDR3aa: CSATGTTDTQYF

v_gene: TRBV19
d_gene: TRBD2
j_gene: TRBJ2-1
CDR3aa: CASSIAGGPLYNEQFF

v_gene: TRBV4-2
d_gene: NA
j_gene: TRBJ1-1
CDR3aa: CASSQDWRGSGTEAFF

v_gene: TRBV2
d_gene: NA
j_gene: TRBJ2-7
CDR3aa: CASSEGTYPYEQYF

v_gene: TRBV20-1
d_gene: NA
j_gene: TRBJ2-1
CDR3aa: CSASLQYNEQFF

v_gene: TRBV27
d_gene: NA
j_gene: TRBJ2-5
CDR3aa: CASSLVGKKETQYF

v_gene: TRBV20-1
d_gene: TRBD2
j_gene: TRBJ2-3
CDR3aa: CSARHQGRTSGRPDTQYF

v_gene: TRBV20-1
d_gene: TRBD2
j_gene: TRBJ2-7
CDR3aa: CSAGSASGTTYEQYF

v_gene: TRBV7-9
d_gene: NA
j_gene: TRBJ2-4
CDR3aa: CASSDQGGLAKNIQYF

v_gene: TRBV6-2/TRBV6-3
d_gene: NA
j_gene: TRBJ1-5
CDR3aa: CASSEVWQPQHF

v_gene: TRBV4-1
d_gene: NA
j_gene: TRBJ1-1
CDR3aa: CASSQDSTEDTEAFF

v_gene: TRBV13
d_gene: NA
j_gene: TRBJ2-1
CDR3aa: CASSPTLQGSYNEQFF

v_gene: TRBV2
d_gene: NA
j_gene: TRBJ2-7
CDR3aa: CASIMDARSSYEQYF

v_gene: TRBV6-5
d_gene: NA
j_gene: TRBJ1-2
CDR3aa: CASSYSNRDNYGYTF

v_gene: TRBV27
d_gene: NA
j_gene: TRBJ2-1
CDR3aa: CASSFLDPYNEQFF

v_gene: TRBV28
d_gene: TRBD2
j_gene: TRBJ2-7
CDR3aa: CASSPGTTGSYEQYF

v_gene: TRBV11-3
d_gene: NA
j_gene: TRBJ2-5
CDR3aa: CASSLVVAGTQYF

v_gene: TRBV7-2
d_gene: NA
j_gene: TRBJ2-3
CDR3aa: CASSLGLGRDTQYF

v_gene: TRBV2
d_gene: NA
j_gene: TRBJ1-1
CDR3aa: CASSEEPLAAGTEAFF

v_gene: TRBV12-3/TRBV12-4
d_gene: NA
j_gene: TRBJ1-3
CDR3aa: CASRFLSGNTIYF

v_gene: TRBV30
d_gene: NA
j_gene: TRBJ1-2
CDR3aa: CAWKFRAAGYTF

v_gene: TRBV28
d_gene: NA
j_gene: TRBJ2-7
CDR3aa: CASNPRGRVNEQYF

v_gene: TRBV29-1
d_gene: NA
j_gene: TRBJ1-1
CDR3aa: CSAPRTKPPWAFF

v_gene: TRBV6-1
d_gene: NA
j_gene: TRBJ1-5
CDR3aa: CASTSPLQPQHF

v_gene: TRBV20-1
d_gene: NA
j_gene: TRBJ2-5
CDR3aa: CSARGDGRETQYF

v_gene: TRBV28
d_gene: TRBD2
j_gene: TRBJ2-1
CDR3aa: CASSRGGTSGRAAIVNEQFF

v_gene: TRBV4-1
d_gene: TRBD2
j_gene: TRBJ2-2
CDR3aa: CASILRTSGPSNTGELFF

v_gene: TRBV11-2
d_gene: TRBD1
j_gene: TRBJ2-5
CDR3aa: CASSHRDSHETQYF

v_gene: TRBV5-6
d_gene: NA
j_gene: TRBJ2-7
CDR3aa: CASHFLSGEQYF

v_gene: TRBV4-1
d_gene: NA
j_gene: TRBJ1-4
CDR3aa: CASSQDASDEKLFF

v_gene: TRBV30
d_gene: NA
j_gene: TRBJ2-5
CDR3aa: CAWRQQETQYF

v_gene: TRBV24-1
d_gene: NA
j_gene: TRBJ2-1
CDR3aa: CATSDTGQGHYNEQFF

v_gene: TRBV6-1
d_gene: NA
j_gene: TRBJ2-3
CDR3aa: CATGPGSTDTQYF